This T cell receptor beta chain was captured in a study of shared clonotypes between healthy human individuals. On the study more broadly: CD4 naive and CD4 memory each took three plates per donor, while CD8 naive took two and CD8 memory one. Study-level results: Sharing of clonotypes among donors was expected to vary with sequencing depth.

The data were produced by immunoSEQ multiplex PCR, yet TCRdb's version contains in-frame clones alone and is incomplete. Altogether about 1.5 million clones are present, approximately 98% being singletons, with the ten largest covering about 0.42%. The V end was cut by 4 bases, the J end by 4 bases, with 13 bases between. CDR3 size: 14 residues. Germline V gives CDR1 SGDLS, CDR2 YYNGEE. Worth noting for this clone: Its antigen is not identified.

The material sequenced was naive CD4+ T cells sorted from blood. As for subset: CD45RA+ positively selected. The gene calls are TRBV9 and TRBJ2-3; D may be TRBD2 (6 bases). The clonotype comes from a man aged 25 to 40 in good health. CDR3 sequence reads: CASSRIAVADTQYF. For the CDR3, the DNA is TGTGCCAGCAGCCGGATAGCGGTTGCAGATACGCAGTATTTT.